This T cell receptor (beta chain) originates from a study of blood T cell repertoires in COVID-19. Background on the study: The United States, Italy and Spain were the sources of the acute and convalescent COVID-19 samples. From T cells, B-cell-depleted T cells, or PBMCs came the material, which was cDNA or gDNA.

V shed 0 bases, J shed 3 bases, and the junction held 5 bases outside the gene matches. This CDR3 contains 16 residues. Germline V gives CDR1 SGHNT, CDR2 YYREEE (reference sequence). As originally analysed: Reference gene primers were amplified, and this amplification served to estimate nucleated cell counts. Clones were sequenced by immunoSEQ multiplex PCR, and TCRdb holds only the in-frame ones, with some missing. V, J and clone size are taken as reported in that table, and D and trimming were inferred from the DNA itself. The table records around 150,000 clones, roughly 80% of them present only once.

The chain carries TRBV5-4 and TRBJ2-2, with 7 bases lining up with TRBD2. This clonotype was sampled from a woman aged 45 to 65 with active or convalescent COVID-19. Sequenced material: peripheral blood. The CDR3 sequence is CASSLAGAGDTGELFF. CDR3 in DNA: TGTGCCAGCAGCTTGGCCGGGGCGGGAGACACCGGGGAGCTGTTTTTT.